This T cell receptor (beta chain) was found in a study of T cells in Graves' hyperthyroidism and ophthalmopathy. Study-wide points: Most thyroid-expanded clonotypes above 0.001 were also found in blood.

TCR beta CDR3 regions were amplified from RNA. The study used the HTBI primer set for a first-round RT-PCR of the TCR CDR3. TCRdb passed the multiplex PCR reads through MiXCR, listing each CDR3 protein once. The sample carries about 710,000 distinct CDR3 sequences, approximately 16% recorded once. This clonotype was seen at least ten times. The antigen is unknown. The study defined stable Graves' hyperthyroidism as no ophthalmopathy progression within 18 months. Not enrolled were patients with uncontrolled infection, other autoimmune disease, pregnancy or lactation. The CDR3 is made up of 13 amino acids. V was clipped by 7 bases and J by 3 bases; unmatched bases: 6.

V gene TRBV12-3 or TRBV12-4 combines with J gene TRBJ2-7; TRBD2 agrees at 7 bases. The clonotype was recovered from a man younger than 30 with Graves' hyperthyroidism. The source material was blood. The CDR3 DNA is TGTGCCAGCACTTTTAGGGAGGGCTACGAGCAGTACTTC. This translates into CASTFREGYEQYF.